This T cell receptor (beta chain) was captured by sequencing in a study of T cells in Graves' hyperthyroidism and ophthalmopathy. Study conclusions and caveats: Ophthalmopathy cases were set apart from stable hyperthyroidism by a 13 V-J model. Within blood appeared most thyroid clonotypes that had expanded above 0.001.

Thyroid ultrasound, orbital computed tomography, clinical symptoms, and serum thyroxine and TRAb underpinned diagnoses. Turning to this clonotype: Its antigen is undetermined.

Amplified TCR beta CDR3 regions derived from RNA transcripts. Carried out on the TCR CDR3, a first-round RT-PCR used the HTBI primer set. Using its own MiXCR run on the multiplex PCR reads, TCRdb lists one record per CDR3 protein. The sample includes 550,000 to 600,000 distinct CDR3 sequences, just over 45% of them seen just once. Germline V CDR1 and CDR2: ENHRY, SYGVKD. CDR3 length equals 14 residues. V lost 7 bases to trimming and J lost 0 bases, with 12 bases between them. The sequenced sample was peripheral blood or thyroid tissue (not recorded which). The clonotype was recovered from an adult woman with Graves' disease, either hyperthyroidism or ophthalmopathy (not recorded which). The rearrangement joins TRBV10-3 to TRBJ1-1; a possible D gene is TRBD1 (5 bases). CDR3: CAITQGILNTEAFF. The DNA of the CDR3 is TGTGCCATCACCCAGGGCATACTGAACACTGAAGCTTTCTTT.